This T cell receptor beta chain comes out of a study of cytomegalovirus exposure and HLA in healthy donors. In the study overall: Earlier sequencing of 150 million to 200 million T cells yielded approximately 120 million unique TCR beta sequences.

Per germline, CDR1 SGHTA and CDR2 FQGNSA. V lost 2 bases and J lost 3; bases outside the gene matches: 6. The CDR3 extends over 16 amino acids. Primers for the PCR totalled 60 Vbeta and 13 Jbeta. Sequenced by immunoSEQ multiplex PCR; TCRdb stores in-frame clones only, minus some. The repertoire has 150,000 or so clones, over 65% of them found once; the top ten carry 4.7%. There are a few counts of this clone. Its antigen is unknown. The same CDR3 can be traced to other DNA sequences in this sample. The study's findings and limits: Later work showed greater clonal expansion in HLA-associated TCR beta chains than in equally common others. The authors listed 164 TCR beta chains as cytomegalovirus-associated. As immune exposure information, only CMV serostatus was available.

The sample was PBMCs. V gene TRBV7-2 combines with J gene TRBJ1-2; 10 bases are a match to TRBD1. The clonotype was recovered from a man aged 18-30 years in good health and CMV-seropositive. The CDR3 DNA is TGTGCCAGCAGCTTACCGAGGGACAGGGGTGACTATGGCTACACCTTC. Protein product: CASSLPRDRGDYGYTF.